This record looks at one T cell receptor beta chain sequence and its context. One entry per CDR3 protein results from TCRdb running MiXCR on the multiplex PCR reads. Of fewer than 15,000 distinct CDR3 sequences in the sample, 62% were seen once. The entry originates in a study of breast tumors, draining lymph nodes, adjacent tissues. The CDR3 is 14 amino acids. The germline CDR1 and CDR2 sequences are MNHNS and SASEGT. Trimming shortened V by 6 bases and J by 9 bases, and 20 bases separated the two germline ends. The material sequenced was tumor-adjacent breast tissue. This chain uses TRBV6-1 with TRBJ1-2; D perhaps matches TRBD1 (6 bases). The TCR originated in a female donor with breast cancer. Some clones in this sample may be carry-over from other donors' samples. CDR3 sequence (DNA): TGTGCCAGCAGCCCGGGACAAGGTGGCGGCAGCTACACCTTC. Translation: CASSPGQGGGSYTF.